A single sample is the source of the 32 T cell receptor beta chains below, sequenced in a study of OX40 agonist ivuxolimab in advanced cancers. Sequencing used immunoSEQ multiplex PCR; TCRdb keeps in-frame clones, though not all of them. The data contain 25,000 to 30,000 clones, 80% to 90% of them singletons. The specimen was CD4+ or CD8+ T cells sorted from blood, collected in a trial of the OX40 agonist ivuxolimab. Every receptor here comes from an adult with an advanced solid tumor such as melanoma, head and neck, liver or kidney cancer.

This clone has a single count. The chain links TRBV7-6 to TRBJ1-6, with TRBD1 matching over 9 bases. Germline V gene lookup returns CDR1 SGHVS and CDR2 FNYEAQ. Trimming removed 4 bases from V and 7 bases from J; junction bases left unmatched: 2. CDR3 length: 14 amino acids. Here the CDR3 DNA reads TGTGCCAGCAGCTCGGACAGGGGAAATTCACCCCTCCACTTT. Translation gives CASSSDRGNSPLHF.

The CDR3 DNA reads TGTGCCACCAGCAGAGATCAAGGTCCGGGCACTGAAGCTTTCTTT. It encodes CATSRDQGPGTEAFF. The chain is built from TRBV15 and TRBJ1-1; D is unclear. The CDR3 is 15 amino acids. V was trimmed by 0 bases and J by 4 bases, leaving 12 bases between them. CDR1 is LNHNV, CDR2 YYDKDF, per germline (reference sequence).

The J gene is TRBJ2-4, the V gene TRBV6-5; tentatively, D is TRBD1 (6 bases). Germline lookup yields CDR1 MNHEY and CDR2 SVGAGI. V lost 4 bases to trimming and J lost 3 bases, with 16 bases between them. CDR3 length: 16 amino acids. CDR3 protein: CASSSRTELNKNIQYF. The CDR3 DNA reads TGTGCCAGCAGTTCTCGGACAGAATTAAACAAAAACATTCAGTACTTC.

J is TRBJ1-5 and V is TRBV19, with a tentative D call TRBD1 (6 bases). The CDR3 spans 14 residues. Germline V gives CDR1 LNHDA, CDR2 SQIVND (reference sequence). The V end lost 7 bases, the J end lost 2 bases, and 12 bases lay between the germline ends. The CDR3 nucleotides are TGTGCCAGTACCTTACAGGGAGGCAATCAGCCCCAGCATTTT. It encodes CASTLQGGNQPQHF.

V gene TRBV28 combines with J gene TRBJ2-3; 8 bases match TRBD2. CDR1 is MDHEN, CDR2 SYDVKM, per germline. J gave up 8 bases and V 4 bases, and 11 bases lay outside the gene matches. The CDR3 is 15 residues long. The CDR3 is CASSSPSGSWSTQYF. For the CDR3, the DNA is TGTGCCAGCAGTTCGCCCAGCGGGAGCTGGAGTACGCAGTATTTT.

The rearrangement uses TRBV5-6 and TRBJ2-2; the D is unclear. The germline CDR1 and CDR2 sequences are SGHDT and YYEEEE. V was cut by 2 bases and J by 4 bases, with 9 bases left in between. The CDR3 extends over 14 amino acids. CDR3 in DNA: TGTGCCAGCAGCTTCCTTTCAGGCACCGGGGAGCTGTTTTTT. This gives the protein CASSFLSGTGELFF.

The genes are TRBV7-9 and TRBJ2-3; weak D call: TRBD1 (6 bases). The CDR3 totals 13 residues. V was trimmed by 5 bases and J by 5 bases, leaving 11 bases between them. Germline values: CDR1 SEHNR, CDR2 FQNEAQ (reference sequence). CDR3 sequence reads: CASSPARGDTQYF. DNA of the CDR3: TGTGCCAGCAGCCCCGCCAGGGGAGATACGCAGTATTTT.

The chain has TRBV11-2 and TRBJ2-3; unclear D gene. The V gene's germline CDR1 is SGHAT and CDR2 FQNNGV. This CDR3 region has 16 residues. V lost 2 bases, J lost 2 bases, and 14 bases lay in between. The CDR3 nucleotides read TGTGCCAGCAGCTTAAGGATAGCCTCACCCACAGATACGCAGTATTTT. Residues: CASSLRIASPTDTQYF.

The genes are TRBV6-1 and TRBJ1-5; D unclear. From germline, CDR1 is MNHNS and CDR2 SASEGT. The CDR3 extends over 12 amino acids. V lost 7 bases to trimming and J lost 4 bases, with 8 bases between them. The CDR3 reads CASKGANQPQHF. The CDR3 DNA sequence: TGTGCCAGCAAAGGAGCAAATCAGCCCCAGCATTTT.

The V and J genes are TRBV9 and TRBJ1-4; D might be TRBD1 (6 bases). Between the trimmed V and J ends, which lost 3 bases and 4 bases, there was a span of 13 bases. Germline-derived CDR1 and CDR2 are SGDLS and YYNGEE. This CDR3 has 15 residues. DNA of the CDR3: TGTGCCAGCAGCGAGGGGGGCGGACTTAATGAAAAACTGTTTTTT. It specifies CASSEGGGLNEKLFF.

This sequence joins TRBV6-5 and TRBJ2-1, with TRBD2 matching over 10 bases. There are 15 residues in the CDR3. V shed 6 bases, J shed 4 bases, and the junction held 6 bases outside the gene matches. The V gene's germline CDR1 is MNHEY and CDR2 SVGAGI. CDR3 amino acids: CASRTTSGAYNEQFF. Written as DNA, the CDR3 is TGTGCCAGCAGGACAACTAGCGGGGCTTACAATGAGCAGTTCTTC.

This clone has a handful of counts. For the CDR3, the DNA is TGCGCCAGCAGCCCGCGGGACAAGCCCTTGAACACTGAAGCTTTCTTT. This sequence encodes CASSPRDKPLNTEAFF. The rearrangement uses TRBV4-1 and TRBJ1-1, with D perhaps matching TRBD1 (6 bases). This CDR3 spans 16 amino acids. Deletions cut 4 bases from V and 0 bases from J, with 15 bases between. Germline-derived CDR1 and CDR2 are MGHRA and YSYEKL.

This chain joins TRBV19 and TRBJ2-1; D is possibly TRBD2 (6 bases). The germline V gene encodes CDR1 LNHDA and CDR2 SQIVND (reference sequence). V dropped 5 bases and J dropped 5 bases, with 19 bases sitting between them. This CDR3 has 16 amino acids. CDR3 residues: CASSVGTSPYNNEQFF. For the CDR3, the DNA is TGTGCCAGTAGTGTTGGTACTAGCCCCTACAACAATGAGCAGTTCTTC.

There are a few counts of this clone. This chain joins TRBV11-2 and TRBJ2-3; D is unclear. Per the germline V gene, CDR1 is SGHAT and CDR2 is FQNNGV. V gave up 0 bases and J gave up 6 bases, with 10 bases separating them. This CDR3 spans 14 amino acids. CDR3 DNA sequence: TGTGCCAGCAGCTTAGAACTCCCTTTGGATACGCAGTATTTT. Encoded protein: CASSLELPLDTQYF. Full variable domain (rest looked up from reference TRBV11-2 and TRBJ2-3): EAGVAQSPRYKIIEKRQSVAFWCNPISGHATLYWYQQILGQGPKLLIQFQNNGVVDDSQLPKDRFSAERLKGVDSTLKIQPAKLEDSAVYLCASSLELPLDTQYFGPGTRLTVL.

This CDR3 reads CASRGTAIYEQYF. DNA of the CDR3: TGTGCCAGCAGGGGGACAGCGATCTACGAGCAGTACTTC. The rearrangement uses TRBV28 and TRBJ2-7; 7 bases line up with TRBD1. Germline V lookup: CDR1 MDHEN, CDR2 SYDVKM. V trimming: 6 bases; J trimming: 3 bases; junction bases outside the gene matches: 5. The CDR3 is made up of 13 amino acids.

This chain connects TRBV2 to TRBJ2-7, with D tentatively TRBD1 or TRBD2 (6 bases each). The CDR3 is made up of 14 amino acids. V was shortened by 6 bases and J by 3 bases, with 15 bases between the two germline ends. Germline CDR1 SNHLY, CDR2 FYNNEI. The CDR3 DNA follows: TGTGCCAGCAGAGACGCCCGGGGGCTCTACGAGCAGTACTTC. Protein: CASRDARGLYEQYF.

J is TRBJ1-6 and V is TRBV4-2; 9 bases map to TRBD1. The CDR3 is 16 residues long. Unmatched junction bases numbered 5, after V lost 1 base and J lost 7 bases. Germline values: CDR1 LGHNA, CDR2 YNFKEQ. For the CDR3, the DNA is TGTGCCAGCAGCCAAGCCATTGGGACAGGGAATTCACCCCTCCACTTT. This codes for CASSQAIGTGNSPLHF.

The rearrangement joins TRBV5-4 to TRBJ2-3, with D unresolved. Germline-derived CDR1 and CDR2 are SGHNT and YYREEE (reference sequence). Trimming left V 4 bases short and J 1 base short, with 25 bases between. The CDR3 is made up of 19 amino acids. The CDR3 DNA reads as TGTGCCAGCAGCCGATCCCGACTGGGCGGTGGTACACGCACAGATACGCAGTATTTT. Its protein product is CASSRSRLGGGTRTDTQYF.

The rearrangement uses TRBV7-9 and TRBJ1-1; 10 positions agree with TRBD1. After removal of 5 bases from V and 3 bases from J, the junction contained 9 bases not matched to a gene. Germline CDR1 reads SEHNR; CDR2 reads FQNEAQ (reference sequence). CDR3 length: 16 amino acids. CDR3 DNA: TGTGCCAGCAGCACCAGACAGGGGGCGCGGGACACTGAAGCTTTCTTT. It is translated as CASSTRQGARDTEAFF.

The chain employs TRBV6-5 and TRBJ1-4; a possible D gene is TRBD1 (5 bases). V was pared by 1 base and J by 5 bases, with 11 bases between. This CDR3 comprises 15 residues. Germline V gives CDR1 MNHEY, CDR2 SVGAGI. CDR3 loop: CASSYFRPGNEKLFF. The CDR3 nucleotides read TGTGCCAGCAGTTACTTCCGGCCAGGGAATGAAAAACTGTTTTTT.

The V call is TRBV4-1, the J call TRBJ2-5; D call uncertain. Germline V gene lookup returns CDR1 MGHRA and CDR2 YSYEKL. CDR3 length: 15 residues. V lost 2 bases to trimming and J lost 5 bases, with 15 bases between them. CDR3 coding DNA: TGCGCCAGCAGCCAAATCGGAACACCCTGGGAGACCCAGTACTTC. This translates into CASSQIGTPWETQYF.

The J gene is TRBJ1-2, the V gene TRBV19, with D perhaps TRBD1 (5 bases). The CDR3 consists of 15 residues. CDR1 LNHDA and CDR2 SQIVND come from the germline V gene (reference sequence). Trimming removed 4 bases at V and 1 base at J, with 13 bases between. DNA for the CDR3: TGTGCCAGTAGTAGTACAGGTTGGGATAACTATGGCTACACCTTC. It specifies CASSSTGWDNYGYTF. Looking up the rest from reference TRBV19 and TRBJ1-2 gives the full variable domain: DGGITQSPKYLFRKEGQNVTLSCEQNLNHDAMYWYRQDPGQGLRLIYYSQIVNDFQKGDIAEGYSVSREKKESFPLTVTSAQKNPTAFYLCASSSTGWDNYGYTFGSGTRLTVV.

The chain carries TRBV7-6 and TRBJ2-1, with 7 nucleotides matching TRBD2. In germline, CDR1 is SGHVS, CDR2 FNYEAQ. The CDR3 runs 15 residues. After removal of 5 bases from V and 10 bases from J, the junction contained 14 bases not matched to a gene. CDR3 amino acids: CASSPRGEASGEQFF. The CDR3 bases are TGTGCCAGCAGCCCCCGGGGGGAGGCCAGCGGGGAGCAGTTCTTC.

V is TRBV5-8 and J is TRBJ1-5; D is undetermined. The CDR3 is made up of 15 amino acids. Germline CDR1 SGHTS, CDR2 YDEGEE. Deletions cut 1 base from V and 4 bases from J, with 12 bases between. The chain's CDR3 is CASSLYRVGNQPQHF. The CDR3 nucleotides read TGTGCCAGCAGCTTGTACCGGGTAGGGAATCAGCCCCAGCATTTT.

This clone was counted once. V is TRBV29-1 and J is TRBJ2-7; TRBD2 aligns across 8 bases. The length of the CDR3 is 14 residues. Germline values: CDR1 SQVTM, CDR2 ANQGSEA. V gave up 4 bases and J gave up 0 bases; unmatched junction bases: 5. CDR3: CSVGSGTSSYEQYF. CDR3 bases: TGCAGCGTTGGTAGCGGGACTAGCTCCTACGAGCAGTACTTC.

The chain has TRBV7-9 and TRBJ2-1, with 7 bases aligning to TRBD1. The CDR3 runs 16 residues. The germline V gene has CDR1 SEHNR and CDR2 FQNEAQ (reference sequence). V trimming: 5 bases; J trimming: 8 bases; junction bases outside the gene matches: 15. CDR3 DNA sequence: TGTGCCAGCAGCCCCTGGAAGGGGACAGAACGCGATGAGCAGTTCTTC. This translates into CASSPWKGTERDEQFF.

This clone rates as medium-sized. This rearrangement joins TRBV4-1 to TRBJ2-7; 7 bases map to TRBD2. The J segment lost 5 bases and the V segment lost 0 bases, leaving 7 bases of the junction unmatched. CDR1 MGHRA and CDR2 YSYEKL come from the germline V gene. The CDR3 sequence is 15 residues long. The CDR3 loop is CASSQEGAGKNEQYF. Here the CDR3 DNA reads TGCGCCAGCAGCCAAGAAGGAGCGGGAAAGAACGAGCAGTACTTC.

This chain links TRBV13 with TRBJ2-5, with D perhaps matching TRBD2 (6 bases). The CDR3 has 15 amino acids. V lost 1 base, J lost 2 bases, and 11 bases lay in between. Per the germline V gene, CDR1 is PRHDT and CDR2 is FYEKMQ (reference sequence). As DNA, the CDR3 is TGTGCCAGCAGCTTAGCCGGGACTCTACAAGAGACCCAGTACTTC. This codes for CASSLAGTLQETQYF.

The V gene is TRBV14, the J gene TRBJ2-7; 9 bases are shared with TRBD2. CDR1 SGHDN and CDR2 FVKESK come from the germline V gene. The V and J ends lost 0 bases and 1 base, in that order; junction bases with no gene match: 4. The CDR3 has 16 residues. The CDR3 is CASSQEYTSGSYEQYF. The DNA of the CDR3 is TGTGCCAGCAGCCAAGAATACACTAGCGGGTCCTACGAGCAGTACTTC. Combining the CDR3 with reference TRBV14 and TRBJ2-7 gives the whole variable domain EAGVTQFPSHSVIEKGQTVTLRCDPISGHDNLYWYRRVMGKEIKFLLHFVKESKQDESGMPNNRFLAERTGGTYSTLKVQPAELEDSGVYFCASSQEYTSGSYEQYFGPGTRLTVT.

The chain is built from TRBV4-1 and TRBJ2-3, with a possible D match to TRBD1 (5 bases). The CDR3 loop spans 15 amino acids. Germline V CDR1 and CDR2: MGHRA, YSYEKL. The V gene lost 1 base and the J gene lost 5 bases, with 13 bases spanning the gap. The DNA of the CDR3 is TGCGCCAGCAGCCAAGGACAGAGGACCCAAGATACGCAGTATTTT. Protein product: CASSQGQRTQDTQYF.

CDR3 nucleotide sequence: TGTGCCAGTAGGCCCCGGGACAGAATACAAGAGACCCAGTACTTC. It encodes CASRPRDRIQETQYF. The chain recombines TRBV19 with TRBJ2-5, with 7 bases fitting TRBD1. J was trimmed by 2 bases and V by 6 bases; bases with no gene match: 9. Germline V lookup: CDR1 LNHDA, CDR2 SQIVND (reference sequence). CDR3 size: 15 residues. Drawing the rest from reference TRBV19 and TRBJ2-5, the complete variable domain is DGGITQSPKYLFRKEGQNVTLSCEQNLNHDAMYWYRQDPGQGLRLIYYSQIVNDFQKGDIAEGYSVSREKKESFPLTVTSAQKNPTAFYLCASRPRDRIQETQYFGPGTRLLVL.

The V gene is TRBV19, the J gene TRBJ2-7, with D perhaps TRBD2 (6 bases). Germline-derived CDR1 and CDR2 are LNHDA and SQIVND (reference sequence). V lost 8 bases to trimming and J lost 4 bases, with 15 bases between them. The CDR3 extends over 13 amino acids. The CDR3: CASEDGRGYEQYF. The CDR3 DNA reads TGTGCCAGTGAGGACGGGAGAGGGTACGAGCAGTACTTC.